Listed here is a single T cell receptor beta chain. Its antigen is still unknown. Time point described: newly diagnosed, previously untreated cHL patient sample. For comparison, PBMCs from newly diagnosed, untreated classical Hodgkin lymphoma were used. The sample belongs to a study of PD-1 blockade in classical Hodgkin lymphoma. Study results and limitations: The causes of the repertoire differences, possibly disease activity or prior therapy, remain undefined. According to reports, newly diagnosed patients had lower baseline TCR diversity than healthy donors, and relapsed/refractory patients had lower baseline TCR diversity still.

Sequencing used immunoSEQ multiplex PCR; TCRdb keeps in-frame clones, though not all of them. The table includes roughly 68,000 clones, 85% to 95% detected once. The CDR3 is made up of 9 amino acids. Trimming took 2 bases from V and 14 from J, leaving 7 bases between them. Germline V gene data show CDR1 as SGHNT and CDR2 as YYREEE (reference sequence). The receptor's source is a human donor with classical Hodgkin lymphoma. Sequences were obtained from peripheral blood mononuclear cells (PBMCs). This sequence joins TRBV5-4 and TRBJ1-1; no firm D call. The CDR3: CASSFPPFF. In DNA, the CDR3 is TGTGCCAGCAGCTTTCCCCCCTTCTTT.